This T cell receptor (beta chain) originates from a study of OX40 agonist ivuxolimab in advanced cancers. Here immunoSEQ multiplex PCR was the method, and the copy in TCRdb shows in-frame clones only, minus some. Of almost 35,000 clones listed, approximately 79% were seen once; the top ten hold about a tenth. This CDR3 contains 14 residues. CDR1 WNHNN and CDR2 SYGVQD come from the germline V gene (reference sequence). With 2 bases removed from V and 2 bases from J, the gap between germline ends came to 7 bases. The receptor comes from an adult with an advanced solid tumor such as melanoma, head and neck, liver or kidney cancer. Specimen: CD4+ or CD8+ T cells sorted from blood, collected in a trial of the OX40 agonist ivuxolimab. The chain recombines TRBV10-1 with TRBJ2-1; D possibly corresponds to TRBD1 (6 bases). CDR3 nucleotides: TGCGCCAGCAGTGAGGAGGGGGCCTACAATGAGCAGTTCTTC. This sequence encodes CASSEEGAYNEQFF.